Presented here are 19 T cell receptor beta chains from one specimen sequenced in a study of identical twins. MiXCR was run by TCRdb on the 5' RACE reads, yielding one entry per CDR3 protein. The sample has around 960,000 distinct CDR3 sequences, approximately 13% seen once. The sample also formed part of further work on yellow fever vaccine responses in identical twins.

The specimen sequenced was PBMCs. The receptors originated from a woman between 18 and 30 years old in good health.

This clonotype was observed a few times. The rearrangement joins TRBV12-3 or TRBV12-4 to TRBJ2-4, with no clear D. Trimming removed 3 bases from V and 5 bases from J, with 5 bases in between. The CDR3 is made up of 12 amino acids. The CDR3 protein is CASSFVQNIQYF. The CDR3, as DNA: TGTGCCAGCAGTTTCGTCCAAAACATTCAGTACTTC.

The V gene is TRBV3-1, the J gene TRBJ2-3, with TRBD2 matching 10 bases. Germline loops: CDR1 LGHDT, CDR2 YNNKEL (reference sequence). The junction had 9 bases not matched to a gene; V was cut back by 4 bases and J by 2 bases. There are 17 residues in the CDR3. The chain's CDR3 is CASSLLAGGRITDTQYF. The CDR3 coding sequence is TGTGCCAGCAGCCTTTTAGCGGGAGGACGAATCACAGATACGCAGTATTTT.

The chain links TRBV2 to TRBJ2-7; TRBD2 matches at 7 bases. Germline CDR1 SNHLY, CDR2 FYNNEI. Trimming took 5 bases from V and 3 from J; bases not matched to a gene: 13. This CDR3 is 16 amino acids long. CDR3 residues: CASSQPGLPSDYEQYF. CDR3 DNA: TGTGCCAGCAGTCAACCGGGACTACCTTCGGACTACGAGCAGTACTTC.

V gene TRBV6-2 or TRBV6-3 combines with J gene TRBJ2-1; the match to TRBD2 covers 12 bases. Trimming took 8 bases from V and 8 from J; bases not matched to a gene: 10. The CDR3 consists of 15 residues. CDR1 is MNHEY, CDR2 SVGEGT, per germline. CDR3 sequence reads: CASQKVTSGRDEQFF. CDR3 bases: TGTGCCAGCCAAAAGGTGACTAGCGGGAGAGATGAGCAGTTCTTC.

J is TRBJ2-2 and V is TRBV19; D possibly corresponds to TRBD1 (6 bases). Germline lookup yields CDR1 LNHDA and CDR2 SQIVND (reference sequence). Trimming removed 6 bases from V and 5 bases from J, with 10 bases in between. The CDR3 has 13 residues. The CDR3 DNA reads as TGTGCCAGTAGGAAAACAGGGACCGGGGAGCTGTTTTTT. It codes for CASRKTGTGELFF.

This clonotype showed up just a few times. The rearrangement links TRBV12-3 or TRBV12-4 to TRBJ1-2; D call uncertain. The CDR3 has 16 amino acids. Trimming left V 6 bases short and J 3 bases short, with 20 bases between. CDR3 bases: TGTGCCAGCAGCCGCAGCCGGCGGCGGGTCCACTATGGCTACACCTTC. As protein: CASSRSRRRVHYGYTF.

The V gene is TRBV15, the J gene TRBJ2-1; weak D call: TRBD2 (6 bases). The ends were cut back, 9 bases at V and 7 bases at J, with 13 bases in the middle. The germline V gene encodes CDR1 LNHNV and CDR2 YYDKDF (reference sequence). This CDR3 spans 12 amino acids. The CDR3 region has the DNA TGTGCCACTGGACGCGGAGGGAATGAGCAGTTCTTC. It yields the protein CATGRGGNEQFF.

This clonotype was observed many times. The chain joins TRBV29-1 to TRBJ2-4; D could derive from TRBD1 or TRBD2 (6 bases each). In germline, CDR1 is SQVTM, CDR2 ANQGSEA. The CDR3 extends over 15 amino acids. Trimming took off 4 bases at V and 3 bases at J, with 16 bases between the two ends. The CDR3 sequence: CSVAPTGGIKNIQYF. CDR3 sequence (DNA): TGCAGCGTTGCCCCAACCGGGGGCATCAAAAACATTCAGTACTTC.

Of note for this clonotype: The junction departs from germline at one end; a sequencing error may be responsible. The chain links TRBV6-1 to TRBJ1-3; D remains ambiguous. Germline CDR1 is MNHNS and CDR2 is SASEGT. The CDR3 covers 12 residues. In DNA form, the CDR3 reads TGTGCCAGCAGTTCCAGTGGAGACACCATATATTTT. Translating it yields CASSSSGDTIYF.

The sample holds a few counts of this clonotype. The J gene is TRBJ2-1, the V gene TRBV20-1; TRBD1 agrees at 8 bases. J lost 8 bases, V lost 6 bases, and 12 bases had no gene match. CDR3 length equals 14 residues. The germline CDR1 and CDR2 sequences are DFQATT and SNEGSKA (reference sequence). The CDR3 loop is CSALGQGAFDEQFF. The CDR3 DNA is TGCAGTGCCCTGGGGCAGGGGGCATTTGATGAGCAGTTCTTC.

V usage is TRBV29-1 and J usage is TRBJ2-7; D is perhaps TRBD1 or TRBD2 (5 bases each). Between the trimmed V and J ends, which lost 5 bases and 0 bases, there was a span of 14 bases. Germline CDR1 reads SQVTM; CDR2 reads ANQGSEA. The CDR3 covers 14 residues. CDR3 in amino acids: CSVWGTASSYEQYF. The CDR3 DNA follows: TGCAGCGTTTGGGGGACGGCGAGCTCCTACGAGCAGTACTTC.

The table lists this clonotype with many counts. The J gene is TRBJ2-1, the V gene TRBV5-1, with a tentative D call TRBD1 (6 bases). The CDR3 is 16 residues long. V gave up 0 bases and J gave up 0 bases, with 10 bases separating them. Germline CDR1 SGHRS, CDR2 YFSETQ. CDR3 sequence: CASSLGGQISYNEQFF. The CDR3 nucleotides read TGCGCCAGCAGCTTGGGAGGACAGATCTCCTACAATGAGCAGTTCTTC.

The chain is built from TRBV20-1 and TRBJ1-2; no clear D. This CDR3 is 12 amino acids long. Germline assignment: CDR1 DFQATT and CDR2 SNEGSKA (reference sequence). The V end lost 6 bases, the J end lost 7 bases, and 15 bases lay between the germline ends. CDR3 sequence: CSAVSGSPGYTF. Written as DNA, the CDR3 is TGCAGTGCCGTGTCCGGGAGCCCTGGCTACACCTTC.

This clonotype has at least ten counts. CDR3: CSVELAGEFPYEQYF. CDR3 bases: TGCAGCGTTGAATTAGCGGGAGAATTCCCCTACGAGCAGTACTTC. The V and J genes are TRBV29-1 and TRBJ2-7, with TRBD2 identical over 9 bases. CDR1 is SQVTM, CDR2 ANQGSEA, per germline. CDR3 size: 15 residues. J lost 2 bases, V lost 2 bases, and 7 bases had no gene match.

The chain carries TRBV19 and TRBJ1-1; D gene unclear. V lost 4 bases and J 7 bases, leaving 10 bases between the germline ends. Germline V gene sequence: CDR1 LNHDA, CDR2 SQIVND (reference sequence). This CDR3 is 12 amino acids long. The chain's CDR3 is CASSKSTNEAFF. DNA for the CDR3: TGTGCCAGTAGTAAGTCCACGAATGAAGCTTTCTTT.

This clonotype was detected only a few times. V is TRBV18 and J is TRBJ2-7; the D gene is possibly TRBD1 (5 bases). V was shortened by 2 bases and J by 0 bases, with 8 bases between the two germline ends. The CDR3 totals 14 residues. Germline V gives CDR1 KGHSH, CDR2 LQKENI. The CDR3 protein is CASSPSQGSYEQYF. Here the CDR3 DNA reads TGTGCCAGCTCACCAAGCCAGGGCTCCTACGAGCAGTACTTC. The complete variable domain, with remaining parts taken from reference TRBV18 and TRBJ2-7, reads NAGVMQNPRHLVRRRGQEARLRCSPMKGHSHVYWYRQLPEEGLKFMVYLQKENIIDESGMPKERFSAEFPKEGPSILRIQQVVRGDSAAYFCASSPSQGSYEQYFGPGTRLTVT.

This clonotype was observed a few times. This rearrangement joins TRBV12-3 or TRBV12-4 to TRBJ1-4; D uncertain. V was trimmed by 1 base and J by 7 bases, leaving 7 bases between them. The CDR3 is 13 amino acids. This chain's CDR3 is CASSLGLAEKLFF. The CDR3 DNA follows: TGTGCCAGCAGTTTAGGGTTGGCTGAAAAACTGTTTTTT.

The rearrangement uses TRBV3-1 and TRBJ1-3; 7 bases align to TRBD1. Germline assignment: CDR1 LGHDT and CDR2 YNNKEL (reference sequence). The CDR3 runs 13 residues. After removal of 4 bases from V and 14 bases from J, the junction contained 11 bases not matched to a gene. CDR3 sequence (DNA): TGTGCCAGCAGCCCCACCAGGGGGAGTTCGGTATATTTT. Residues: CASSPTRGSSVYF.

With respect to this clonotype: The CDR3 does not close with the conserved phenylalanine or tryptophan, likely indicating a read error. The DNA is omitted, as the CDR3 cannot be located on it reliably, and the CDR3 follows TCRdb's listing. V gene TRBV11-2 combines with J gene TRBJ2-5; the table's D call TRBD2 went unverified against the DNA. The germline gives CDR1 SGHAT, CDR2 FQNNGV. With termini counted, the CDR3 has 11 amino acids. CDR3 protein: CASSYSGLVQV.